This is a list of T cell receptor beta chains from one sample in a study of blood T cell repertoires in COVID-19. Repertoires were generated with immunoSEQ multiplex PCR, while TCRdb's copy carries only in-frame clones and drops some. The table has approximately 170,000 clones, around 84% seen once. The sample taken for sequencing was PBMCs or T cells enriched from blood (not recorded which). The receptor set was obtained from a woman aged 45-65 years who had recovered from COVID-19. CDR3s include the opening cysteine and the closing phenylalanine or tryptophan. The order of the fields is D gene, V gene, CDR3 length, J gene, clone size, CDR3 DNA, CDR3 protein. D genes are given only for firm matches. The size entry is marked missing in some rows and otherwise reads once, few, many or a size class.

d_gene: NA; v_gene: TRBV7-2; len: 14; j_gene: TRBJ1-1; abundance: few; CDR3nt: TGTGCCAGCAGCCCGACGAGCGGTGCCATGACAGCTTTCTTT; CDR3aa: CASSPTSGAMTAFF
d_gene: TRBD1; v_gene: TRBV27; len: 14; j_gene: TRBJ1-2; abundance: few; CDR3nt: TGTGCCAGCAGTCCGGGACAGGGGAGCTATGGCTACACCTTC; CDR3aa: CASSPGQGSYGYTF
d_gene: NA; v_gene: TRBV3-1/TRBV3-2; len: 17; j_gene: TRBJ1-2; abundance: NA; CDR3nt: TGTGCCAGCAGCCAAGAATCACGGGGGGGACGGGTGAATGGCTACACCTTC; CDR3aa: CASSQESRGGRVNGYTF
d_gene: NA; v_gene: TRBV6-5; len: 16; j_gene: TRBJ2-7; abundance: NA; CDR3nt: TGTGCCAGCAGTTACGGAGAGGCTCCGTCAGTCTACGAGCAGTACTTC; CDR3aa: CASSYGEAPSVYEQYF
d_gene: NA; v_gene: TRBV29-1; len: 14; j_gene: TRBJ2-2; abundance: NA; CDR3nt: TGCAGCGTGTGGCTCCCCGCGAACACCGGGGAGCTGTTTTTT; CDR3aa: CSVWLPANTGELFF
d_gene: NA; v_gene: TRBV6-2/TRBV6-3; len: 16; j_gene: TRBJ2-2; abundance: once; CDR3nt: TGTGCCAGCAGCCCTCGCACAGGGAGATACACCGGGGAGCTGTTTTTT; CDR3aa: CASSPRTGRYTGELFF
d_gene: NA; v_gene: TRBV19; len: 13; j_gene: TRBJ2-5; abundance: NA; CDR3nt: TGTGCCAGTAGTGACACGTCCGTAGAGACCCAGTACTTC; CDR3aa: CASSDTSVETQYF
d_gene: TRBD1; v_gene: TRBV19; len: 14; j_gene: TRBJ1-1; abundance: few; CDR3nt: TGTGCCAGGAGTAAGTATCACAGGGGCACTGAAGCTTTCTTT; CDR3aa: CARSKYHRGTEAFF
d_gene: NA; v_gene: TRBV5-4; len: 13; j_gene: TRBJ1-2; abundance: NA; CDR3nt: TGTGCCAGCAGCTCCCAGGGGATCTATGGCTACACCTTC; CDR3aa: CASSSQGIYGYTF
d_gene: TRBD1; v_gene: TRBV6-5; len: 12; j_gene: TRBJ1-4; abundance: NA; CDR3nt: TGTGCCAGCGGGACAGCGAACAGCTACCTGTTTTTT; CDR3aa: CASGTANSYLFF
d_gene: TRBD2; v_gene: TRBV6-5; len: 14; j_gene: TRBJ2-3; abundance: NA; CDR3nt: TGTGCCACCTATGCCGGGACTAGATCGGGTACGCAGTATTTT; CDR3aa: CATYAGTRSGTQYF
d_gene: NA; v_gene: TRBV4-1; len: 17; j_gene: TRBJ1-4; abundance: NA; CDR3nt: TGCGCCAGCAGCCATAAAACCGGAGCGGACCCCGAAGAAAAACTGTTTTTT; CDR3aa: CASSHKTGADPEEKLFF
d_gene: TRBD2; v_gene: TRBV6-2/TRBV6-3; len: 18; j_gene: TRBJ2-2; abundance: once; CDR3nt: TGTGCCAGCAGTTATAGGGGTCTAGCGGGAGCAGGTGGTCGGGAGCTGTTTTTT; CDR3aa: CASSYRGLAGAGGRELFF
d_gene: TRBD2; v_gene: TRBV9; len: 17; j_gene: TRBJ2-5; abundance: NA; CDR3nt: TGTGCCAGCAGCCCCACGAGCAGAGCGGGGGGTCAAGAGACCCAGTACTTC; CDR3aa: CASSPTSRAGGQETQYF
d_gene: NA; v_gene: TRBV24-1; len: 16; j_gene: TRBJ1-5; abundance: NA; CDR3nt: TGTGCCACCAGTGACCCTAGGGAGGGGGTAAATCAGCCCCAGCATTTT; CDR3aa: CATSDPREGVNQPQHF
d_gene: TRBD1; v_gene: TRBV4-1; len: 17; j_gene: TRBJ1-5; abundance: NA; CDR3nt: TGCGCCAGCAGCCAAGAAATTCCAGGGGGTAGCAATCAGCCCCAGCATTTT; CDR3aa: CASSQEIPGGSNQPQHF
d_gene: TRBD2; v_gene: TRBV4-3; len: 18; j_gene: TRBJ2-6; abundance: NA; CDR3nt: TGCGCCAGCAGCCAAGAGGAAGCGGGGAGCTCTGGGGCCAACGTCCTGACTTTC; CDR3aa: CASSQEEAGSSGANVLTF
d_gene: TRBD1; v_gene: TRBV19; len: 15; j_gene: TRBJ2-7; abundance: few; CDR3nt: TGTGCCAGTAGTATTTGGCAGGGGGCCAAGGTGGAGCAGTACTTC; CDR3aa: CASSIWQGAKVEQYF
d_gene: NA; v_gene: TRBV6-2/TRBV6-3; len: 14; j_gene: TRBJ2-7; abundance: NA; CDR3nt: TGTGCCAGCAGTTACGGGGGCCTAACCTACGAGCAGTACTTC; CDR3aa: CASSYGGLTYEQYF
d_gene: TRBD1; v_gene: TRBV5-1; len: 15; j_gene: TRBJ1-6; abundance: NA; CDR3nt: TGCGCCAGCAGTTACACCGGGACAGCTGATTCACCCCTCCACTTT; CDR3aa: CASSYTGTADSPLHF
d_gene: TRBD1; v_gene: TRBV28; len: 12; j_gene: TRBJ1-1; abundance: once; CDR3nt: TGTGCCAGCAGTTTTCGGACAGGGGAAGCTTTCTTT; CDR3aa: CASSFRTGEAFF
d_gene: TRBD2; v_gene: TRBV29-1; len: 14; j_gene: TRBJ2-7; abundance: NA; CDR3nt: TGCAGCGCCTTACTAGCGGGAGATAGGTACGAGCAGTACTTC; CDR3aa: CSALLAGDRYEQYF
d_gene: NA; v_gene: TRBV19; len: 12; j_gene: TRBJ1-2; abundance: NA; CDR3nt: TGTGCCACCAGGGCAGCTAACTATGGCTACACCTTC; CDR3aa: CATRAANYGYTF
d_gene: NA; v_gene: TRBV4-3; len: 15; j_gene: TRBJ1-2; abundance: once; CDR3nt: TGCGCCAGCAGCCAAGACAGTGGCCGCACCTATGGCTACACCTTC; CDR3aa: CASSQDSGRTYGYTF
d_gene: NA; v_gene: TRBV7-9; len: 14; j_gene: TRBJ1-1; abundance: NA; CDR3nt: TGTGCCAGCAGTACGGAAGGAGTGAACACTGAAGCTTTCTTT; CDR3aa: CASSTEGVNTEAFF
d_gene: TRBD1; v_gene: TRBV5-6; len: 15; j_gene: TRBJ1-2; abundance: NA; CDR3nt: TGTGCCAGCAGCCATAGGACAGGGGCCTTAGGTGGCTACACCTTC; CDR3aa: CASSHRTGALGGYTF
d_gene: TRBD1; v_gene: TRBV6-6; len: 13; j_gene: TRBJ2-1; abundance: once; CDR3nt: TGTGCCAGCAGAAGACAGGGGAACAATGAGCAGTTCTTC; CDR3aa: CASRRQGNNEQFF
d_gene: TRBD1; v_gene: TRBV29-1; len: 14; j_gene: TRBJ1-1; abundance: NA; CDR3nt: TGCAGCGTTGTCGGGACAGGCATGAACACTGAAGCTTTCTTT; CDR3aa: CSVVGTGMNTEAFF
d_gene: NA; v_gene: TRBV21-1; len: 12; j_gene: TRBJ2-7; abundance: NA; CDR3nt: TGTGCCAGCAGCAGACGGACCTCCGAGGGGTACTTC; CDR3aa: CASSRRTSEGYF
d_gene: NA; v_gene: TRBV9; len: 14; j_gene: TRBJ1-1; abundance: once; CDR3nt: TGTGCCAGCAGCGGGGGGCAGGATAACACTGAAGCTTTCTTT; CDR3aa: CASSGGQDNTEAFF
d_gene: NA; v_gene: TRBV2; len: 15; j_gene: TRBJ1-5; abundance: NA; CDR3nt: TGTGCCAGCAGTGAATCCAGTTATAGCAATCAGCCCCAGCATTTT; CDR3aa: CASSESSYSNQPQHF
d_gene: NA; v_gene: TRBV4-2; len: 15; j_gene: TRBJ1-4; abundance: NA; CDR3nt: TGTGCCAGCAGCCAAGGGACAGCCCTTAATGAAAAACTGTTTTTT; CDR3aa: CASSQGTALNEKLFF
d_gene: TRBD1; v_gene: TRBV6-5; len: 14; j_gene: TRBJ2-7; abundance: few; CDR3nt: TGTGCCAGCAGCCCAGACAGGGGCCCCTACGAGCAGTACTTC; CDR3aa: CASSPDRGPYEQYF
d_gene: NA; v_gene: TRBV28; len: 13; j_gene: TRBJ1-5; abundance: NA; CDR3nt: TGTGCCAGCAGGAGGGAAAGGAATCAGCCCCAGCATTTT; CDR3aa: CASRRERNQPQHF
d_gene: NA; v_gene: TRBV5-6; len: 13; j_gene: TRBJ1-1; abundance: NA; CDR3nt: TGTGCCAGCAGTAATCCAGGGAACACTGAAGCTTTCTTT; CDR3aa: CASSNPGNTEAFF
d_gene: NA; v_gene: TRBV5-5; len: 16; j_gene: TRBJ1-6; abundance: NA; CDR3nt: TGTGCCAGCAGCTTGGGATCCAGCTCCTATAATTCACCCCTCCACTTT; CDR3aa: CASSLGSSSYNSPLHF
d_gene: NA; v_gene: TRBV29-1; len: 13; j_gene: TRBJ1-6; abundance: NA; CDR3nt: TGCAGCGTTGGTTGGGACACTAATTCACCCCTCCACTTT; CDR3aa: CSVGWDTNSPLHF
d_gene: TRBD1; v_gene: TRBV5-1; len: 14; j_gene: TRBJ1-2; abundance: NA; CDR3nt: TGCGCCAGCAGCTTGGGACAGGGTGAGGATGGCTACACCTTC; CDR3aa: CASSLGQGEDGYTF
d_gene: TRBD2; v_gene: TRBV18; len: 13; j_gene: TRBJ2-7; abundance: NA; CDR3nt: TGTGCCAGCTCACCACCGGGGGGGTACGAGCAGTACTTC; CDR3aa: CASSPPGGYEQYF
d_gene: TRBD2; v_gene: TRBV7-3; len: 15; j_gene: TRBJ2-3; abundance: NA; CDR3nt: TGTGCCAGCAGCTTTAGAGCGGGGGGCCTAGATACGCAGTATTTT; CDR3aa: CASSFRAGGLDTQYF
d_gene: NA; v_gene: TRBV27; len: 21; j_gene: TRBJ2-1; abundance: NA; CDR3nt: TGTGCCAGCAGTTCGAGGGGTGTGGCGGCCATAGGGACAAGCTCCTACAATGAGCAGTTCTTC; CDR3aa: CASSSRGVAAIGTSSYNEQFF
d_gene: NA; v_gene: TRBV7-3; len: 13; j_gene: TRBJ1-1; abundance: NA; CDR3nt: TGTGCCAGCAGCTACATGCCCGGGACAGAAGCTTTCTTT; CDR3aa: CASSYMPGTEAFF
d_gene: NA; v_gene: TRBV29-1; len: 10; j_gene: TRBJ2-3; abundance: NA; CDR3nt: TGCAGCGTTGCGGGGGATACGCAGTATTTT; CDR3aa: CSVAGDTQYF
d_gene: NA; v_gene: TRBV2; len: 14; j_gene: TRBJ1-2; abundance: few; CDR3nt: TGTGCCAGCAGTGAAGCCGCCAGTTCCTATGGCTACACCTTC; CDR3aa: CASSEAASSYGYTF
d_gene: TRBD2; v_gene: TRBV29-1; len: 17; j_gene: TRBJ2-7; abundance: NA; CDR3nt: TGCAGCGTTGAAGCTAGGTCTAGCGGGGGGAGCTCCTACGAGCAGTACTTC; CDR3aa: CSVEARSSGGSSYEQYF
d_gene: NA; v_gene: TRBV5-4; len: 13; j_gene: TRBJ1-1; abundance: NA; CDR3nt: TGTGCCAGCAGCTTCCGGGTGAACACTGAAGCTTTCTTT; CDR3aa: CASSFRVNTEAFF
d_gene: NA; v_gene: TRBV28; len: 14; j_gene: TRBJ1-3; abundance: once; CDR3nt: TGTGCCAGCAGGCAGGACAGCTCTGGAAACACCATATATTTT; CDR3aa: CASRQDSSGNTIYF
d_gene: TRBD1; v_gene: TRBV20-1; len: 11; j_gene: TRBJ1-2; abundance: NA; CDR3nt: TGCAGTGCTAGAATTGGACAGGCTAACACCTTC; CDR3aa: CSARIGQANTF
d_gene: NA; v_gene: TRBV18; len: 13; j_gene: TRBJ2-7; abundance: NA; CDR3nt: TGTGCCAGCTCACCGGGAGCTCCCTACGAGCAGTACTTC; CDR3aa: CASSPGAPYEQYF
d_gene: TRBD2; v_gene: TRBV5-1; len: 17; j_gene: TRBJ2-5; abundance: once; CDR3nt: TGCGCCAGCAGCACTGGAGGTAGCGGGGGGGCTACAGAGACCCAGTACTTC; CDR3aa: CASSTGGSGGATETQYF
d_gene: TRBD2; v_gene: TRBV5-4; len: 13; j_gene: TRBJ2-7; abundance: once; CDR3nt: TGTGCCAGCAGCTTGAGCGGGGGGCTCGAGCAGTACTTC; CDR3aa: CASSLSGGLEQYF
d_gene: TRBD1; v_gene: TRBV7-8; len: 13; j_gene: TRBJ1-5; abundance: NA; CDR3nt: TGTGCCAGCAGCCGACAGGGGAATCAGCCCCAGCATTTT; CDR3aa: CASSRQGNQPQHF
d_gene: TRBD2; v_gene: TRBV7-9; len: 14; j_gene: TRBJ2-7; abundance: NA; CDR3nt: TGTGCCAGCAGCGTTACTAGCGGGAACTACGAGCAGTACTTC; CDR3aa: CASSVTSGNYEQYF
d_gene: NA; v_gene: TRBV7-2; len: 16; j_gene: TRBJ1-5; abundance: NA; CDR3nt: TGTGCCAGCAGCGAGGTGGATGGGACAATTAATCAGCCCCAGCATTTT; CDR3aa: CASSEVDGTINQPQHF